This passage covers 15 T cell receptor beta chains from one sample sequenced in a study of blood T cell repertoires in COVID-19. Clones were sequenced by immunoSEQ multiplex PCR, and TCRdb holds only the in-frame ones, with some missing. The sample lists around 620,000 clones; just under 90% were seen once. The sequenced sample consisted of peripheral blood. The receptors were gathered from a woman between 18 and 30 years old with acute or convalescent COVID-19.

The rearrangement links TRBV28 to TRBJ1-5; 8 positions match TRBD1. CDR1 and CDR2 from the germline V gene are MDHEN and SYDVKM. The trim removed 7 bases at V and 3 bases at J, leaving 14 bases unmatched. CDR3 length equals 17 residues. In DNA, the CDR3 is TGTGCCAGCAACCACGCCGGGACAGGTATTTTCAATCAGCCCCAGCATTTT. Translated: CASNHAGTGIFNQPQHF.

This clone showed up just once. J is TRBJ1-1 and V is TRBV29-1, with D possibly TRBD1 on 5 matching bases. This CDR3 has 13 residues. Between the trimmed V and J ends, which lost 4 bases and 3 bases, there was a span of 12 bases. The germline V gene has CDR1 SQVTM and CDR2 ANQGSEA. The CDR3 protein is CSVARGMDTEAFF. CDR3 nucleotide sequence: TGCAGCGTTGCCCGGGGGATGGACACTGAAGCTTTCTTT.

The sample holds one count of this clone. V is TRBV3-1 (or the pseudogene TRBV3-2) and J is TRBJ2-3, with a tentative D call TRBD2 (7 bases). The length of the CDR3 is 15 residues. V dropped 4 bases and J dropped 3 bases, with 14 bases sitting between them. Germline assignment: CDR1 LGHDT and CDR2 YNNKEL (reference sequence). CDR3 coding DNA: TGTGCCAGCAGCCGAGGAGGGAGGGGGACAGATACGCAGTATTTT. Translated: CASSRGGRGTDTQYF.

The rearrangement uses TRBV7-6 and TRBJ1-2; 9 positions match TRBD1. This CDR3 is built from 14 residues. Trimming at V came to 1 base and at J to 7 bases, leaving 4 bases not matched to a gene. CDR1 and CDR2 from the germline V gene are SGHVS and FNYEAQ. The DNA for the CDR3 is TGTGCCAGCAGCTTAGGGGGACAGGGTAGTGGCTACACCTTC. Translating it yields CASSLGGQGSGYTF.

This chain joins TRBV9 and TRBJ2-3; possible D gene TRBD2, 6 bases. CDR1 is SGDLS and CDR2 is YYNGEE in the germline V gene. CDR3 length: 16 residues. Trimming removed 4 bases at V and 4 bases at J, with 19 bases between. DNA for the CDR3: TGTGCCAGCAGCCCCCTCGCGGGGTTACGGGCAGATACGCAGTATTTT. Translated, it gives CASSPLAGLRADTQYF.

CDR3 nucleotide sequence: TGTGCCAGCAGCTCTACTAGCGGGGGGTTGCCCGGGGAGCTGTTTTTT. The encoded protein is CASSSTSGGLPGELFF. The chain has TRBV3-1 (or the pseudogene TRBV3-2) and TRBJ2-2; 12 bases are a match to TRBD2. CDR1 is LGHDT and CDR2 is YNNKEL in the germline V gene (reference sequence). V trimming: 5 bases; J trimming: 6 bases; junction bases outside the gene matches: 7. The CDR3 runs to 16 residues.

The chain recombines TRBV10-1 with TRBJ2-7, with TRBD1 matching over 7 bases. Germline lookup yields CDR1 WNHNN and CDR2 SYGVQD (reference sequence). The CDR3 is 17 amino acids. V trimming: 5 bases; J trimming: 4 bases; junction bases outside the gene matches: 17. The CDR3 nucleotides read TGCGCCAGCAGTAAAGGGGGACAGCTTCTAAAACTTTACGAGCAGTACTTC. Translated, it gives CASSKGGQLLKLYEQYF.

The genes are TRBV5-5 and TRBJ2-7; the match to TRBD1 covers 8 bases. The CDR3 is 16 residues long. The V gene's germline CDR1 is SGHKS and CDR2 YYEKEE (reference sequence). Trimming removed 0 bases from V and 4 bases from J; junction bases left unmatched: 9. DNA for the CDR3: TGTGCCAGCAGCTTGGAGGTCGGGCAGGGGGCATACGAGCAGTACTTC. Translation gives CASSLEVGQGAYEQYF.

The V gene is TRBV12-2, the J gene TRBJ2-5; the D call of TRBD2 is as the table states it, not checked on the DNA. TRBV12-2 corresponds to a pseudogene. This CDR3 has 16 amino acids. CDR3 residues: CASRLVPGGIPETQYF. Here the CDR3 DNA reads TGTGCAAGTCGCTTAGTTCCTGGCGGTATACCTGAGACCCAGTACTTC.

The chain has TRBV2 and TRBJ2-7, with TRBD1 identical over 12 bases. This CDR3 spans 15 amino acids. Trimming took 6 bases from V and 0 from J; bases not matched to a gene: 3. Germline values: CDR1 SNHLY, CDR2 FYNNEI. Written as DNA, the CDR3 is TGTGCCAGCAGGGGGGACAGGGGGCCCTCCTACGAGCAGTACTTC. This encodes CASRGDRGPSYEQYF.

V and J are TRBV24-1 and TRBJ1-5; 9 positions match TRBD1. Germline loops: CDR1 KGHDR, CDR2 SFDVKD. Germline trimming cut 4 bases from V and 6 bases from J; bases unmatched to any gene: 6. The CDR3 sequence is 15 residues long. The CDR3 region is CATSDNRGLGQPQHF. CDR3 nucleotide sequence: TGTGCCACCAGTGACAACAGGGGGCTAGGTCAGCCCCAGCATTTT.

The genes are TRBV25-1 and TRBJ1-6; no clear D. Germline V CDR1 and CDR2: MGHDK, SYGVNS. Trimming removed 3 bases from V and 15 bases from J, with 15 bases in between. The CDR3 consists of 13 residues. CDR3 DNA: TGTGCCAGCAGTGACACAGTGCCTGAACTCCTCCACTTT. Protein: CASSDTVPELLHF.

This chain links TRBV30 with TRBJ2-1, with 12 bases that match TRBD2. The J segment lost 1 base and the V segment lost 3 bases, leaving 10 bases of the junction unmatched. Germline V gene sequence: CDR1 GTSNPN, CDR2 SVGIG (reference sequence). The CDR3 runs 18 residues. The CDR3, as DNA: TGTGCCTGGAGCCAAGCTAGCGGGGGGGACCCATCCTACAATGAGCAGTTCTTC. Its translation: CAWSQASGGDPSYNEQFF. The whole variable domain, remainder taken from reference TRBV30 and TRBJ2-1, is SQTIHQWPATLVQPVGSPLSLECTVEGTSNPNLYWYRQAAGRGLQLLFYSVGIGQISSEVPQNLSASRPQDRQFILSSKKLLLSDSGFYLCAWSQASGGDPSYNEQFFGPGTRLTVL.

Note on this clone: Other DNA sequences in this specimen translate into the identical CDR3. CDR3 sequence reads: CATSDQYYGYTF. Here the CDR3 DNA reads TGTGCCACCAGTGACCAGTACTATGGCTACACCTTC. V gene TRBV24-1 combines with J gene TRBJ1-2; D is ambiguous. The CDR3 extends over 12 amino acids. Looked up from germline, CDR1 is KGHDR and CDR2 is SFDVKD. The germline V and J ends were trimmed by 4 bases and 3 bases, with 5 bases remaining between them.

This chain uses TRBV6-2 or TRBV6-3 with TRBJ2-7; 7 nucleotides align to TRBD1. CDR1 is MNHEY, CDR2 SVGEGT, per germline. Trimming removed 5 bases from V and 3 bases from J; junction bases left unmatched: 10. The CDR3 is made up of 15 amino acids. The DNA of the CDR3 is TGTGCCAGCAGTCCATCGACAGGGAAGGGCTACGAGCAGTACTTC. This codes for CASSPSTGKGYEQYF.